The TCR beta chain under discussion was sequenced for a study of post-analysis software for immune sequencing data. Notes on the study in general: Controls had significantly higher normalized Chao1 diversity than multiple sclerosis patients. Analysis by F measure revealed that same-batch samples clustered strongly together. Higher frequency in patients than in controls was seen for roughly five TRBV segments, with TRBV5-6, TRBV5-1 and TRBV20-1 among them.

Unique molecular identifiers were built into the TCR beta cDNA libraries. Once about 0.9 to 11 million T cells were used, hundreds of thousands of cDNA molecules resulted. Via MiXCR, TCRdb re-called the PCR reads, giving one row per CDR3 protein. The table records approximately 630,000 distinct CDR3 sequences, 55% to 60% of them present only once. The CDR3 runs to 15 residues. V lost 4 bases and J lost 4; bases outside the gene matches: 6. The germline CDR1 and CDR2 sequences are SEHNR and FQNEAQ (reference sequence). Note on this clonotype: The antigen is not known.

This rearrangement joins TRBV7-9 to TRBJ2-3; 9 bases fit TRBD1. The sequencing sample was made of blood. This TCR derives from a girl aged 2 to 9 with multiple sclerosis. The CDR3 bases are TGTGCCAGCAGCTCAAGACAGGGGGACCCAGATACGCAGTATTTT. It translates to CASSSRQGDPDTQYF.